This TCR beta chain was sequenced in a study of T-cell memory formation after mild COVID-19. TCRdb re-called the 5' RACE reads through MiXCR, storing one row per CDR3 protein. This repertoire shows under 650,000 distinct CDR3 sequences, more than 15% found once; its top ten account for 12%. The CDR3 contains 15 residues. Trimming removed 5 bases from V and 0 bases from J, with 14 bases in between. Looked up from germline, CDR1 is MNHEY and CDR2 is SMNVEV (reference sequence). The chain has TRBV27 and TRBJ2-7, with D perhaps TRBD1 (5 bases). Sequenced input: PBMCs or a T cell subset sorted from them (not recorded which). The TCR was taken from an adult woman who had mild COVID-19 (a few samples of this study predate the infection). Cell type and time point are not known. The CDR3 sequence is CASSLLGLSSYEQYF. Here the CDR3 DNA reads TGTGCCAGCAGTCTCTTGGGGCTAAGCTCCTACGAGCAGTACTTC.